These 3 T cell receptor beta chains came from one sample sequenced in a study of chemoradiotherapy in HPV16-positive cancers. The table came from immunoSEQ multiplex PCR; TCRdb's copy has only in-frame clones and leaves some out. The sample consists of thousands of clones, roughly 89% of them appearing once. The sample consisted of tumor tissue, taken from a patient who underwent chemoradiotherapy. The origin of the receptors is a human donor with HPV-associated anogenital cancer.

The chain links TRBV27 to TRBJ2-7; 7 bases are a match to TRBD1. The germline V gene has CDR1 MNHEY and CDR2 SMNVEV (reference sequence). The trim removed 4 bases at V and 7 bases at J, leaving 10 bases unmatched. The CDR3 is 14 residues long. CDR3 DNA: TGTGCCAGCAGTTCCTTAGACAGGGCGAGGGAGCAGTACTTC. This codes for CASSSLDRAREQYF.

This sequence joins TRBV6-6 and TRBJ1-2, with 8 bases aligning to TRBD1. Germline values: CDR1 MNHNY, CDR2 SVGAGI (reference sequence). Trimming at V came to 5 bases and at J to 0 bases, leaving 5 bases not matched to a gene. The CDR3 totals 15 residues. The CDR3 nucleotides read TGTGCCAGCAGTCGACAGGGGATTCCTAACTATGGCTACACCTTC. Translated, it gives CASSRQGIPNYGYTF.

V gene TRBV4-3 combines with J gene TRBJ2-5, with unresolved D. CDR1 is LGHNA, CDR2 YSLEER, per germline. This CDR3 has 14 amino acids. With 1 base removed from V and 2 bases from J, the gap between germline ends came to 8 bases. In DNA form, the CDR3 reads TGCGCCAGCAGCCAAGGGATGGAGCAAGAGACCCAGTACTTC. As protein: CASSQGMEQETQYF.